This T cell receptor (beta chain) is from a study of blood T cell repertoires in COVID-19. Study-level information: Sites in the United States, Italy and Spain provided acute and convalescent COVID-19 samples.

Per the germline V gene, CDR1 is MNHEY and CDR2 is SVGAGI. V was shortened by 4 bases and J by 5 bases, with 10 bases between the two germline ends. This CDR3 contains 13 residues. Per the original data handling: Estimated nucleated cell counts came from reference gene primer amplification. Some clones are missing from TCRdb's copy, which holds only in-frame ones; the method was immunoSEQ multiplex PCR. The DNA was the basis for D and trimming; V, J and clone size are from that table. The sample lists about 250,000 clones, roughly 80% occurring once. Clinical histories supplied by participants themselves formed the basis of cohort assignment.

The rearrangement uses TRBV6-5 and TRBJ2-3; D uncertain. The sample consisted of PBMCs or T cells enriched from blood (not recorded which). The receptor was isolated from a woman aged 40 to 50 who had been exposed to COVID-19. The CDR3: CASSSRVQDTQYF. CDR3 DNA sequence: TGTGCCAGCAGTTCCCGGGTTCAAGATACGCAGTATTTT.